This TCR beta chain was obtained from a study of shared T cell receptors in the human thymus. V was pared by 7 bases and J by 5 bases, with 18 bases between. The germline V gene has CDR1 SEHNR and CDR2 FQNEAQ (reference sequence). The CDR3 runs to 14 residues. Some clones are missing from TCRdb's copy, which holds only in-frame ones; the method was immunoSEQ multiplex PCR. The sample shows about 380,000 clones, 85% to 95% of them seen only once. V is TRBV7-9 and J is TRBJ2-7; the D gene is possibly TRBD2 (5 bases). The receptor comes from a human donor. The sequenced material came from thymocytes. CDR3: CASTPRAKADEQYF. In DNA form, the CDR3 reads TGTGCCAGCACCCCACGGGCTAAAGCGGACGAGCAGTACTTC.